This TCR beta chain derives from a study of blood T cell repertoires in COVID-19. Study as a whole: Material from acute and convalescent COVID-19 was sourced from the United States, Italy and Spain. PBMCs, B-cell-depleted T cells, or T cells provided the cDNA or gDNA that made up the material.

Germline V gene data show CDR1 as SGDLS and CDR2 as YYNGEE. V trimming: 1 base; J trimming: 1 base; junction bases outside the gene matches: 11. The length of the CDR3 is 18 residues. Sequencing was performed with immunoSEQ multiplex PCR; in TCRdb, only in-frame clones are kept and a portion is missing. The data show around 140,000 clones, around 90% seen once. This clone was observed once. The sample consisted of peripheral blood. The chain recombines TRBV9 with TRBJ2-5; 9 bases are shared with TRBD2. This TCR derives from a man between 65 and 85 years old with acute or convalescent COVID-19. This chain's CDR3 is CASSVRLERGVLQETQYF. The CDR3 DNA follows: TGTGCCAGCAGCGTACGGCTCGAGCGGGGGGTGCTCCAAGAGACCCAGTACTTC.